One and the same sample provided the 8 T cell receptor beta chains below, sequenced in a study of OX40 agonist ivuxolimab in advanced cancers. The protocol was immunoSEQ multiplex PCR, while the TCRdb copy is restricted to in-frame clones and leaves out a portion. The sample records around 45,000 clones, 85% to 90% being singletons. The source was CD4+ or CD8+ T cells sorted from blood, collected in a trial of the OX40 agonist ivuxolimab. All receptors come from an adult with an advanced solid tumor such as melanoma, head and neck, liver or kidney cancer.

This sequence joins TRBV19 and TRBJ2-1; TRBD2 matches 9 bases. The ends lost 6 bases at V and 4 bases at J; junction bases unmatched: 4. CDR1 LNHDA and CDR2 SQIVND come from the germline V gene (reference sequence). This CDR3 region has 14 residues. Written as DNA, the CDR3 is TGTGCCAGTAGACCTAGCGGGAAGTACAATGAGCAGTTCTTC. As protein: CASRPSGKYNEQFF.

This chain joins TRBV27 and TRBJ2-1; 9 positions match TRBD2. The CDR3 length is 17 residues. J was trimmed by 2 bases and V by 2 bases; bases with no gene match: 7. Germline loops: CDR1 MNHEY, CDR2 SMNVEV (reference sequence). The CDR3 loop is CASSLKAGGPPYNEQFF. CDR3 DNA sequence: TGTGCCAGCAGTTTAAAGGCGGGAGGGCCCCCCTACAATGAGCAGTTCTTC.

The CDR3 here is CASSGGHRGLDFNEQFF. The CDR3 nucleotides are TGCGCCAGCAGCGGAGGACACAGGGGGCTGGATTTCAATGAGCAGTTCTTC. The chain has TRBV5-1 and TRBJ2-1; 9 positions match TRBD1. Germline CDR1 SGHRS, CDR2 YFSETQ. After removal of 4 bases from V and 6 bases from J, the junction contained 14 bases not matched to a gene. The CDR3 length is 17 residues.

This sequence joins TRBV28 and TRBJ1-2, with TRBD1 as a possible D gene (5 bases). CDR1 and CDR2 from the germline V gene are MDHEN and SYDVKM. V shed 10 bases and J shed 4 bases, with 19 bases lying between them. The CDR3 runs to 14 residues. DNA for the CDR3: TGTGCCACGAGTTCCGGCGGGGCCTCCTATGGCTACACCTTC. It codes for CATSSGGASYGYTF.

Concerning this clone: An end of the junction does not agree with germline; a read error may underlie this. This chain's CDR3 is CSAQRQEIQYF. For the CDR3, the DNA is TGCAGTGCACAGCGGCAAGAGATCCAGTACTTC. V gene TRBV20-1 combines with J gene TRBJ2-5; weak D call: TRBD2 (5 bases). The CDR3 consists of 11 residues. Germline lookup yields CDR1 DFQATT and CDR2 SNEGSKA (reference sequence).

The chain combines TRBV7-3 with TRBJ2-7, with D hard to call. CDR1 SGHTA and CDR2 FQGTGA come from the germline V gene. The CDR3 runs to 16 residues. Trimming shortened V by 1 base and J by 1 base, and 14 bases separated the two germline ends. The CDR3 reads CASSLREVFQSYEQYF. The CDR3 DNA follows: TGTGCCAGCAGCTTAAGAGAGGTCTTCCAATCCTACGAGCAGTACTTC.

The count of this clone is one. This sequence joins TRBV11-2 and TRBJ1-3, with D maybe TRBD1 (5 bases). The CDR3 loop spans 14 amino acids. Trimming shortened V by 4 bases and J by 7 bases, and 14 bases separated the two germline ends. CDR1 and CDR2 (germline): SGHAT, FQNNGV. CDR3: CASSSRGRGNTIYF. The DNA for the CDR3 is TGTGCCAGCAGCTCCCGGGGGAGGGGTAACACCATATATTTT.

V gene TRBV6-5 combines with J gene TRBJ2-7, with a possible D match to TRBD2 (5 bases). The germline gives CDR1 MNHEY, CDR2 SVGAGI. The CDR3 spans 15 residues. Trimming stripped 4 bases from V and 3 bases from J, with 16 bases between. CDR3 amino acids: CASSSLGGADYEQYF. CDR3 nucleotide sequence: TGTGCCAGCAGTTCTCTTGGAGGAGCAGACTACGAGCAGTACTTC.